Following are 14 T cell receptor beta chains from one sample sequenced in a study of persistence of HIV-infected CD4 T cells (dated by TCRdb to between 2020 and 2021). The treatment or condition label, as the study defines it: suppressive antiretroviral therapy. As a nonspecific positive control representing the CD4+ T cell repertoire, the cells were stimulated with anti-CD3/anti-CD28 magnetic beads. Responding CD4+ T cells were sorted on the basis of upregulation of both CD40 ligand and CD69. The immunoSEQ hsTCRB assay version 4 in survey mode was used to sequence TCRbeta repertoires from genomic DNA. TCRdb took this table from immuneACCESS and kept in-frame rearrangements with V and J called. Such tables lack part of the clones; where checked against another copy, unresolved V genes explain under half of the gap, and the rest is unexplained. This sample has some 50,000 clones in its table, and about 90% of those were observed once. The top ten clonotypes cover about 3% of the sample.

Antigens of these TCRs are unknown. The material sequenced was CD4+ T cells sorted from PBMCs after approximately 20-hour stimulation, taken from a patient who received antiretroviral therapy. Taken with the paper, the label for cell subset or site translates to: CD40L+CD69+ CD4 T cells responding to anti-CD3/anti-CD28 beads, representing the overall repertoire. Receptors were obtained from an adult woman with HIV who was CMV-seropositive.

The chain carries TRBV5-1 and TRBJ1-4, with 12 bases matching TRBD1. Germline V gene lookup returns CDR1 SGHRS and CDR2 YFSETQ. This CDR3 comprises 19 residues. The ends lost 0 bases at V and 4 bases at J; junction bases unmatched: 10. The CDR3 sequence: CASSLAIMGQGANNEKLFF. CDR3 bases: TGCGCCAGCAGCTTGGCCATAATGGGACAGGGGGCGAATAATGAAAAACTGTTTTTT.

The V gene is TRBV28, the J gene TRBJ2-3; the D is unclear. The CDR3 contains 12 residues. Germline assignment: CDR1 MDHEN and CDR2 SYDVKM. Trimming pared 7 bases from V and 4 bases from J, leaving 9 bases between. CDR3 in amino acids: CASTHGADTQYF. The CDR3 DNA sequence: TGTGCCAGCACTCATGGCGCAGATACGCAGTATTTT.

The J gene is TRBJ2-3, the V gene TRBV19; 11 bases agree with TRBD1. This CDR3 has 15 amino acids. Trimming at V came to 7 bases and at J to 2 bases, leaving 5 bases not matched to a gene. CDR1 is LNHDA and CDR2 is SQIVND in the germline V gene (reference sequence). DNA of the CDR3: TGTGCCAGTAAATCAGGACAGGGGGCCACAGATACGCAGTATTTT. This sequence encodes CASKSGQGATDTQYF.

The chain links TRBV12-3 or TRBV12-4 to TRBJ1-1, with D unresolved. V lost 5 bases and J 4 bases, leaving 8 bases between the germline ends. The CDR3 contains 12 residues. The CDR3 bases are TGTGCCAGCAGTAGTCTGGGCACTGAAGCTTTCTTT. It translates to CASSSLGTEAFF.

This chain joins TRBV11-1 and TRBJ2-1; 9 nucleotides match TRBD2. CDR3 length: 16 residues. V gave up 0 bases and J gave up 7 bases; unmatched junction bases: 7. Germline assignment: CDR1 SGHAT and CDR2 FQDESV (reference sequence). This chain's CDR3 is CASSLAVLAGQNEQFF. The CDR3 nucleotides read TGTGCCAGCAGCTTAGCTGTGCTAGCGGGGCAGAATGAGCAGTTCTTC.

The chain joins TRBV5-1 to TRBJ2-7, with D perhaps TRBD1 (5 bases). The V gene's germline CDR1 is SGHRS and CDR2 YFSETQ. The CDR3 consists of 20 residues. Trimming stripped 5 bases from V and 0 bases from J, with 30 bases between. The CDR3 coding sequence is TGCGCCAGCAGTCTCATTAAGGCAGGGAAAGGAATCCGATTCTCCTACGAGCAGTACTTC. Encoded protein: CASSLIKAGKGIRFSYEQYF.

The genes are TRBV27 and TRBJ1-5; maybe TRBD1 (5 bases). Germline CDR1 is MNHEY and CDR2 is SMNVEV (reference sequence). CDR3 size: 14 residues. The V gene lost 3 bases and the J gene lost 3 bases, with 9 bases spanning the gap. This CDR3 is CASSFSGNNQPQHF. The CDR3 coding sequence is TGTGCCAGCAGTTTCTCAGGGAACAATCAGCCCCAGCATTTT.

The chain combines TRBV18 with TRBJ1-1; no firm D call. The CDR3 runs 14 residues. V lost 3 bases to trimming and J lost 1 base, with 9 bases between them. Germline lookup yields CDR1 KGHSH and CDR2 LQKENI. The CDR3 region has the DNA TGTGCCAGCTCACCGCGGGCCGGGAACACTGAAGCTTTCTTT. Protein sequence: CASSPRAGNTEAFF.

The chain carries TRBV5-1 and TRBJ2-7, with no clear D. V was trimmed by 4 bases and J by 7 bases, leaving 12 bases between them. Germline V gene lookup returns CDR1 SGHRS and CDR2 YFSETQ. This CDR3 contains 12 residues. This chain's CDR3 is CASSASMGEQYF. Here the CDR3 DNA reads TGCGCCAGCAGCGCCTCCATGGGGGAGCAGTACTTC. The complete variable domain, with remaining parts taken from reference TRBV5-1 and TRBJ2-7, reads KAGVTQTPRYLIKTRGQQVTLSCSPISGHRSVSWYQQTPGQGLQFLFEYFSETQRNKGNFPGRFSGRQFSNSRSEMNVSTLELGDSALYLCASSASMGEQYFGPGTRLTVT.

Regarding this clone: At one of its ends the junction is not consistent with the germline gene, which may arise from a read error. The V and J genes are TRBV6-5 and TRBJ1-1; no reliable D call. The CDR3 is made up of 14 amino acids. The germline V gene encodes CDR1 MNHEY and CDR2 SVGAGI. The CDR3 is CASSHRVGVFEGIF. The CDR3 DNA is TGTGCCAGCAGTCACCGGGTCGGAGTTTTTGAGGGTATCTTT.

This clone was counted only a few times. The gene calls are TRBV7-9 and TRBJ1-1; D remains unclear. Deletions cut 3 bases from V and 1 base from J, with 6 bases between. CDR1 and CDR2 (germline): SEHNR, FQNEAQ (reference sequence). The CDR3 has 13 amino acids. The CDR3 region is CASSFTENTEAFF. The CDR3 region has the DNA TGTGCCAGCAGCTTCACAGAGAACACTGAAGCTTTCTTT. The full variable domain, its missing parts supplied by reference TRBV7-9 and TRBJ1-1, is DTGVSQNPRHKITKRGQNVTFRCDPISEHNRLYWYRQTLGQGPEFLTYFQNEAQLEKSRLLSDRFSAERPKGSFSTLEIQRTEQGDSAMYLCASSFTENTEAFFGQGTRLTVV.

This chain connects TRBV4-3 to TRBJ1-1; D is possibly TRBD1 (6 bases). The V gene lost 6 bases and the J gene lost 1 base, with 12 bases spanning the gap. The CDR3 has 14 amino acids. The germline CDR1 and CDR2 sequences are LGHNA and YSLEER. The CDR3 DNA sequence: TGCGCCAGCAGGGAAGGGGGGGCGAACACTGAAGCTTTCTTT. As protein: CASREGGANTEAFF.

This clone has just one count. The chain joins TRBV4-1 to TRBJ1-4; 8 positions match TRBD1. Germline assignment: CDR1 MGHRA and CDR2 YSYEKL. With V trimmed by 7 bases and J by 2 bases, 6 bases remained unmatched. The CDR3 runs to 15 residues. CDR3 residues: CASTTGVGTNEKLFF. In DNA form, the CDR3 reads TGCGCCAGCACGACAGGGGTCGGGACTAATGAAAAACTGTTTTTT.

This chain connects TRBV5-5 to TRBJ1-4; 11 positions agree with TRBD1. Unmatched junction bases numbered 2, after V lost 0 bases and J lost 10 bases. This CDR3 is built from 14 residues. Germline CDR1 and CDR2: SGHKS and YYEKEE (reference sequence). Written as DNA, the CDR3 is TGTGCCAGCAGCTTGGGTGGGACAGGGGGAAAACTGTTTTTT. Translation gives CASSLGGTGGKLFF.